Below, 29 T cell receptor beta chains from the same sample are listed, as sequenced in a study of cytotoxic CD8 clonotypes in ibrutinib-treated CLL. The protocol was immunoSEQ multiplex PCR, while the TCRdb copy is restricted to in-frame clones and leaves out a portion. Of 70,000 to 85,000 clones listed, 80% are singletons. The sequencing here drew on PBMCs, taken at disease progression, from a patient treated with ibrutinib. The receptors here all came from a human donor with chronic lymphocytic leukemia.

The chain uses TRBV11-2 and TRBJ1-6, with D unclear. CDR1 and CDR2 from the germline V gene are SGHAT and FQNNGV. V was cut by 5 bases and J by 0 bases, with 8 bases left in between. The CDR3 contains 15 residues. The CDR3 is CASSPGSSYNSPLHF. The CDR3 nucleotides are TGTGCCAGCAGCCCAGGAAGCTCCTATAATTCACCCCTCCACTTT. Looking up the rest from reference TRBV11-2 and TRBJ1-6 gives the full variable domain: EAGVAQSPRYKIIEKRQSVAFWCNPISGHATLYWYQQILGQGPKLLIQFQNNGVVDDSQLPKDRFSAERLKGVDSTLKIQPAKLEDSAVYLCASSPGSSYNSPLHFGNGTRLTVT.

The chain links TRBV5-1 to TRBJ1-2; tentatively, D is TRBD1 (5 bases). CDR3 length: 14 amino acids. The ends were cut back, 6 bases at V and 4 bases at J, with 16 bases in the middle. In germline, CDR1 is SGHRS, CDR2 YFSETQ. The CDR3 bases are TGCGCCAGCACCATTTCCGGGGCCCTCTATGGCTACACCTTC. Encoded protein: CASTISGALYGYTF.

The chain carries TRBV6-5 and TRBJ2-3, with D unclear. Germline V CDR1 and CDR2: MNHEY, SVGAGI. CDR3 length equals 12 residues. V lost 6 bases to trimming and J lost 4 bases, with 8 bases between them. The CDR3 nucleotides are TGTGCCAGCAGAAATTCTGCAGATACGCAGTATTTT. The encoded protein is CASRNSADTQYF.

V and J are TRBV4-2 and TRBJ1-2; no reliable D call. V was cut by 0 bases and J by 8 bases, with 13 bases left in between. The CDR3 covers 14 residues. Germline V lookup: CDR1 LGHNA, CDR2 YNFKEQ. In nucleotides, the CDR3 is TGTGCCAGCAGCCAAGAAGGAAGCAAATCCGGCTACACCTTC. Translation: CASSQEGSKSGYTF.

This clone was recorded a few times. The J gene is TRBJ1-4, the V gene TRBV5-1; no definite D call. The CDR3 loop spans 16 amino acids. Trimming cost V 6 bases and J 4 bases, with 19 bases left between them. Germline V gives CDR1 SGHRS, CDR2 YFSETQ. The CDR3 region is CASKPPEGAGNEKLFF. DNA for the CDR3: TGCGCCAGCAAACCCCCAGAGGGAGCCGGTAATGAAAAACTGTTTTTT.

The CDR3 sequence is CASSLVAYNEQFF. The CDR3 nucleotides read TGTGCCAGCAGCTTGGTGGCTTACAATGAGCAGTTCTTC. This sequence joins TRBV5-4 and TRBJ2-1; D not resolved. This CDR3 has 13 residues. V lost 0 bases to trimming and J lost 4 bases, with 5 bases between them. Germline values: CDR1 SGHNT, CDR2 YYREEE (reference sequence).

V usage is TRBV5-1 and J usage is TRBJ1-3; D may be TRBD1 (6 bases). The CDR3 runs to 13 residues. V lost 0 bases and J 8 bases, leaving 9 bases between the germline ends. CDR1 and CDR2 from the germline V gene are SGHRS and YFSETQ. The DNA for the CDR3 is TGCGCCAGCAGCTTGGTACAGGGACACACCATATATTTT. Translating gives CASSLVQGHTIYF.

J is TRBJ1-5 and V is TRBV7-8; possible D gene TRBD1, 6 bases. With 5 bases removed from V and 4 bases from J, the gap between germline ends came to 15 bases. The CDR3 has 15 residues. Germline CDR1 SGHVS, CDR2 FQNEAQ. This chain's CDR3 is CASSPRDTVNQPQHF. CDR3 sequence (DNA): TGTGCCAGCAGCCCCCGGGACACGGTTAATCAGCCCCAGCATTTT.

The chain has TRBV6-1 and TRBJ2-3, with a tentative D call TRBD2 (6 bases). The CDR3 is 15 amino acids. Looked up from germline, CDR1 is MNHNS and CDR2 is SASEGT. Trimming removed 5 bases from V and 2 bases from J, with 14 bases in between. Written as DNA, the CDR3 is TGTGCCAGCAGTAATATGGGACTTAACACAGATACGCAGTATTTT. Protein product: CASSNMGLNTDTQYF.

The chain links TRBV7-2 to TRBJ1-2; maybe TRBD1 (5 bases). The ends were cut back, 2 bases at V and 8 bases at J, with 9 bases in the middle. The CDR3 is made up of 12 amino acids. CDR1 and CDR2 (germline): SGHTA, FQGNSA. CDR3 amino acids: CASSLQGGGYTF. The CDR3 DNA reads as TGTGCCAGCAGCTTACAGGGTGGAGGCTACACCTTC.

The genes are TRBV5-1 and TRBJ2-7; 7 nucleotides match TRBD2. Unmatched junction bases numbered 8, after V lost 0 bases and J lost 2 bases. The germline V gene encodes CDR1 SGHRS and CDR2 YFSETQ. This CDR3 contains 16 residues. Written as DNA, the CDR3 is TGCGCCAGCAGCTTGGGAGGGACTAATCCTCCCTACGAGCAGTACTTC. Amino acids: CASSLGGTNPPYEQYF.

The chain combines TRBV5-1 with TRBJ1-2; tentatively, D is TRBD1 (5 bases). CDR3 length: 15 residues. CDR1 and CDR2 (germline): SGHRS, YFSETQ. Trimming took 0 bases from V and 0 from J, leaving 9 bases between them. The CDR3 protein is CASSLGGSSNYGYTF. CDR3 in DNA: TGCGCCAGCAGCTTGGGGGGGTCCTCTAACTATGGCTACACCTTC.

The rearrangement uses TRBV20-1 and TRBJ2-7, with D possibly matching TRBD2 (5 bases). The germline V gene has CDR1 DFQATT and CDR2 SNEGSKA (reference sequence). CDR3 length: 11 amino acids. Trimming pared 3 bases from V and 6 bases from J, leaving 9 bases between. The CDR3 coding sequence is TGCAGTGCTAGCCTAGAGGGCGAGCAGTACTTC. Its protein product is CSASLEGEQYF.

J is TRBJ1-4 and V is TRBV28; D call uncertain. The CDR3 has 11 residues. Germline-derived CDR1 and CDR2 are MDHEN and SYDVKM. The ends were cut back, 6 bases at V and 14 bases at J, with 13 bases in the middle. The DNA of the CDR3 is TGTGCCAGCAGATATAGGCGGAAGCTGTTTTTT. It yields the protein CASRYRRKLFF.

The V and J genes are TRBV12-2 and TRBJ2-7; the table's D call, TRBD2, has no DNA check behind it. TRBV12-2 is assigned pseudogene status. The CDR3 spans 16 residues. CDR3 in amino acids: CASRWQTSGRAHEQYF. The DNA of the CDR3 is TGTGCAAGTCGCTGGCAGACTAGCGGGAGGGCCCACGAGCAGTACTTC.

This sequence joins TRBV7-3 and TRBJ1-1; D unresolved. The germline CDR1 and CDR2 sequences are SGHTA and FQGTGA. Deletions cut 4 bases from V and 3 bases from J, with 9 bases between. The CDR3 totals 13 residues. The CDR3 sequence is CASSSYTDTEAFF. CDR3 nucleotides: TGTGCCAGCAGCTCCTACACAGACACTGAAGCTTTCTTT.

The DNA of the CDR3 is TGTGCCAGCAGCTTAGAGGAGGGCCCAGGGCCCCTCCACTTT. Protein sequence: CASSLEEGPGPLHF. V gene TRBV7-2 combines with J gene TRBJ1-6; D is possibly TRBD1 (5 bases). Germline CDR1 is SGHTA and CDR2 is FQGNSA. V lost 1 base and J lost 13, with 14 bases in between. The CDR3 is 14 residues long.

This sequence joins TRBV5-6 and TRBJ2-4; D is possibly TRBD1 or TRBD2 (5 bases each). The CDR3 spans 19 residues. Trimming removed 3 bases from V and 0 bases from J, with 22 bases in between. Germline V gene lookup returns CDR1 SGHDT and CDR2 YYEEEE. The CDR3 protein is CASSSRDGWNLLAKNIQYF. As DNA, the CDR3 is TGTGCCAGCAGCTCCAGGGACGGATGGAACCTCCTAGCCAAAAACATTCAGTACTTC.

The chain uses TRBV5-1 and TRBJ2-3, with TRBD1 matching 7 bases. The CDR3 contains 16 residues. V trimming: 0 bases; J trimming: 1 base; junction bases outside the gene matches: 5. Looked up from germline, CDR1 is SGHRS and CDR2 is YFSETQ. Written as DNA, the CDR3 is TGCGCCAGCAGCTTGGAAAGACAGGGAGGCACAGATACGCAGTATTTT. Encoded protein: CASSLERQGGTDTQYF.

A single count supports this clone. This sequence joins TRBV19 and TRBJ2-3; 8 bases align to TRBD2. This CDR3 comprises 15 residues. From germline, CDR1 is LNHDA and CDR2 SQIVND (reference sequence). J gave up 3 bases and V 10 bases, and 12 bases lay outside the gene matches. As DNA, the CDR3 is TGTGCCACCGGGGGGGGTTGGACCAGAACAGATACGCAGTATTTT. Translation gives CATGGGWTRTDTQYF.

The DNA for the CDR3 is TGTGCCAGCAGTTATCCGGGACAGTTCTACGAGCAGTACTTC. This codes for CASSYPGQFYEQYF. This chain connects TRBV5-6 to TRBJ2-7, with 7 nucleotides matching TRBD1. The CDR3 totals 14 residues. CDR1 and CDR2 from the germline V gene are SGHDT and YYEEEE. Trimming cost V 5 bases and J 3 bases; bases outside gene matches: 8.

The genes are TRBV10-3 and TRBJ2-5, with 7 positions matching TRBD2. Germline V lookup: CDR1 ENHRY, CDR2 SYGVKD. CDR3 size: 18 residues. V lost 0 bases and J lost 5; bases outside the gene matches: 15. CDR3 DNA: TGTGCCATCAGTGAGTCGGACCCCCTAGCGGAGCTTAGGGAGACCCAGTACTTC. Translated, it gives CAISESDPLAELRETQYF.

The chain has TRBV18 and TRBJ1-1; maybe TRBD1 (5 bases). This CDR3 spans 16 amino acids. Germline V gene sequence: CDR1 KGHSH, CDR2 LQKENI. The ends were cut back, 2 bases at V and 5 bases at J, with 18 bases in the middle. This chain's CDR3 is CASSPGALHRITEAFF. For the CDR3, the DNA is TGTGCCAGCTCACCAGGGGCGCTCCATCGTATAACTGAAGCTTTCTTT.

The V gene is TRBV19, the J gene TRBJ2-3; TRBD2 matches 13 bases. This CDR3 has 15 residues. Germline lookup yields CDR1 LNHDA and CDR2 SQIVND (reference sequence). After removal of 5 bases from V and 2 bases from J, the junction contained 1 base not matched to a gene. Here the CDR3 DNA reads TGTGCCAGTAGTGGGACTAGCGGGGACACAGATACGCAGTATTTT. It is translated as CASSGTSGDTDTQYF.

The V call is TRBV9, the J call TRBJ2-5; D is ambiguous. CDR1 is SGDLS and CDR2 is YYNGEE in the germline V gene. Trimming left V 4 bases short and J 1 base short, with 11 bases between. The CDR3 is 14 amino acids. DNA of the CDR3: TGTGCCAGCAGCCCTGGGGTGGCCCAAGAGACCCAGTACTTC. Its translation: CASSPGVAQETQYF. The full variable domain, in which reference TRBV9 and TRBJ2-5 provide the parts outside the CDR3, is DSGVTQTPKHLITATGQRVTLRCSPRSGDLSVYWYQQSLDQGLQFLIQYYNGEERAKGNILERFSAQQFPDLHSELNLSSLELGDSALYFCASSPGVAQETQYFGPGTRLLVL.

The V gene is TRBV4-2, the J gene TRBJ2-5, with 10 nucleotides matching TRBD2. Germline V gene data show CDR1 as LGHNA and CDR2 as YNFKEQ. The CDR3 totals 15 residues. Trimming took 5 bases from V and 6 from J; bases not matched to a gene: 9. Written as DNA, the CDR3 is TGTGCCAGCAGCTTGGTTGGGACTAGCGTAAAGACCCAGTACTTC. Amino acid sequence: CASSLVGTSVKTQYF.

This chain links TRBV2 with TRBJ2-7, with D perhaps TRBD1 (5 bases). Germline lookup yields CDR1 SNHLY and CDR2 FYNNEI. Trimming left V 6 bases short and J 3 bases short, with 12 bases between. CDR3 length: 13 residues. CDR3 nucleotide sequence: TGTGCCAGCAGCCGACAGAGCTTCTACGAGCAGTACTTC. Translating it yields CASSRQSFYEQYF.

The genes are TRBV27 and TRBJ2-7; TRBD2 aligns across 12 bases. V was clipped by 5 bases and J by 3 bases; unmatched bases: 2. Germline CDR1 is MNHEY and CDR2 is SMNVEV (reference sequence). The CDR3 has 14 residues. For the CDR3, the DNA is TGTGCCAGCAGTGCGACTAGCGGGAGCTACGAGCAGTACTTC. Encoded protein: CASSATSGSYEQYF.

The chain links TRBV19 to TRBJ2-4, with 12 bases matching TRBD2. CDR3 size: 14 residues. CDR1 and CDR2 (germline): LNHDA, SQIVND (reference sequence). The ends lost 6 bases at V and 8 bases at J; junction bases unmatched: 5. CDR3 sequence: CASRPTSGGYIQYF. As DNA, the CDR3 is TGTGCCAGTAGACCGACTAGCGGGGGTTACATTCAGTACTTC.